This T cell receptor (beta chain) was found in a study of blood T cell repertoires in COVID-19. At the level of the study: Samples of COVID-19 (acute and convalescent) were obtained from the United States, Italy and Spain.

V was pared by 5 bases and J by 5 bases, with 21 bases between. The CDR3 covers 16 residues. In germline, CDR1 is LNHDA, CDR2 SQIVND (reference sequence). Using immunoSEQ multiplex PCR, the repertoire was profiled, and TCRdb retains in-frame clones only, with some absent. Of about 440,000 clones listed, less than 95% are singletons. Sequenced: PBMCs or T cells enriched from blood (not recorded which). The chain combines TRBV19 with TRBJ1-1; no firm D call. This receptor was taken from a man aged 18 to 30 who had recovered from COVID-19. This CDR3 is CASSPRSRRFGTEAFF. CDR3 in DNA: TGTGCCAGTAGTCCCCGGTCCCGGCGGTTCGGGACTGAAGCTTTCTTT.